A selection of T cell receptor beta chains follows, all from one sample in a study of T cell responses to AZD1222 COVID-19 vaccine. Using immunoSEQ multiplex PCR, the repertoire was profiled, and TCRdb retains in-frame clones only, with some absent. The table lists some 200,000 clones, around 89% of them singletons. Sequenced material: peripheral blood, taken on day 0 of AZD1222 vaccination. These receptors were collected from an adult in good health. Both conserved end residues are part of each CDR3. D genes are given only for firm matches. Only part of the rows carry a size: once, few, many, or a class if the clone is expanded.

CDR3 length: 12
D gene: .
V gene: TRBV7-2
J gene: TRBJ1-4
clone size: .
CDR3 protein: CASSFRGGSLFF
CDR3 DNA: TGTGCCAGCAGCTTTCGGGGGGGGTCACTGTTTTTT

CDR3 length: 19
D gene: TRBD2
V gene: TRBV27
J gene: TRBJ2-5
clone size: .
CDR3 protein: CASSLTTLGLAGFRETQYF
CDR3 DNA: TGTGCCAGCAGTTTAACCACACTGGGACTAGCGGGCTTTCGTGAGACCCAGTACTTC

CDR3 length: 11
D gene: .
V gene: TRBV12-3/TRBV12-4
J gene: TRBJ1-4
clone size: .
CDR3 protein: CASSLTGPLYF
CDR3 DNA: TGTGCCAGCAGTTTAACAGGGCCCCTCTATTTT

CDR3 length: 17
D gene: .
V gene: TRBV30
J gene: TRBJ1-6
clone size: .
CDR3 protein: CAWSVGVELVGNSPLHF
CDR3 DNA: TGTGCCTGGAGTGTTGGGGTGGAACTCGTAGGTAATTCACCCCTCCACTTT

CDR3 length: 13
D gene: .
V gene: TRBV6-5
J gene: TRBJ2-7
clone size: .
CDR3 protein: CASSYGSGYEQYF
CDR3 DNA: TGTGCCAGCAGTTACGGCTCAGGCTACGAGCAGTACTTC

CDR3 length: 11
D gene: .
V gene: TRBV29-1
J gene: TRBJ1-1
clone size: .
CDR3 protein: CSSQLNTEAFF
CDR3 DNA: TGCAGCTCACAGTTGAACACTGAAGCTTTCTTT

CDR3 length: 11
D gene: .
V gene: TRBV20-1
J gene: TRBJ2-5
clone size: .
CDR3 protein: CSAKHQETQYF
CDR3 DNA: TGCAGTGCTAAGCACCAAGAGACCCAGTACTTC

CDR3 length: 11
D gene: .
V gene: TRBV6-5
J gene: TRBJ2-1
clone size: .
CDR3 protein: CASGSLREQFF
CDR3 DNA: TGTGCCAGCGGCTCCCTCAGGGAGCAGTTCTTC

CDR3 length: 17
D gene: .
V gene: TRBV15
J gene: TRBJ2-7
clone size: .
CDR3 protein: CATSRDRAQETSYEQYF
CDR3 DNA: TGTGCCACCAGCAGAGATCGGGCCCAGGAAACGTCCTACGAGCAGTACTTC

CDR3 length: 15
D gene: TRBD1
V gene: TRBV19
J gene: TRBJ2-7
clone size: .
CDR3 protein: CASAPGDRVNYEQYF
CDR3 DNA: TGTGCCAGTGCCCCGGGGGACAGGGTCAACTACGAGCAGTACTTC

CDR3 length: 16
D gene: .
V gene: TRBV28
J gene: TRBJ2-3
clone size: .
CDR3 protein: CASGLSGRSSTDTQYF
CDR3 DNA: TGTGCCAGCGGCCTATCGGGGCGATCTAGCACAGATACGCAGTATTTT

CDR3 length: 15
D gene: TRBD1
V gene: TRBV27
J gene: TRBJ2-2
clone size: .
CDR3 protein: CASRRGQANTGELFF
CDR3 DNA: TGTGCCAGCAGGCGGGGACAGGCGAACACCGGGGAGCTGTTTTTT

CDR3 length: 13
D gene: .
V gene: TRBV6-5
J gene: TRBJ2-3
clone size: .
CDR3 protein: CASSRPGEDTQYF
CDR3 DNA: TGTGCCAGCAGTAGACCCGGAGAGGATACGCAGTATTTT

CDR3 length: 15
D gene: .
V gene: TRBV28
J gene: TRBJ2-2
clone size: .
CDR3 protein: CASIRSGRNTGELFF
CDR3 DNA: TGTGCCAGCATCCGATCGGGGCGAAACACCGGGGAGCTGTTTTTT

CDR3 length: 16
D gene: .
V gene: TRBV6-2/TRBV6-3
J gene: TRBJ1-2
clone size: .
CDR3 protein: CASSYLRGFTTYGYTF
CDR3 DNA: TGTGCCAGCAGTTACCTCCGAGGGTTCACTACCTATGGCTACACCTTC

CDR3 length: 15
D gene: TRBD1
V gene: TRBV27
J gene: TRBJ1-4
clone size: few
CDR3 protein: CASSPTGTDYEKLFF
CDR3 DNA: TGTGCCAGCAGCCCTACCGGGACAGATTATGAAAAACTGTTTTTT

CDR3 length: 14
D gene: TRBD2
V gene: TRBV6-5
J gene: TRBJ2-5
clone size: .
CDR3 protein: CASSSLTSGETQYF
CDR3 DNA: TGTGCCAGCAGTTCGCTGACTAGCGGAGAGACCCAGTACTTC

CDR3 length: 16
D gene: TRBD1
V gene: TRBV30
J gene: TRBJ2-4
clone size: .
CDR3 protein: CAWSRQGVLAKNIQYF
CDR3 DNA: TGTGCCTGGTCGCGACAGGGAGTGTTAGCCAAAAACATTCAGTACTTC

CDR3 length: 16
D gene: TRBD1
V gene: TRBV7-8
J gene: TRBJ1-4
clone size: .
CDR3 protein: CASSLVGDRGREKLFF
CDR3 DNA: TGTGCCAGCAGCTTAGTTGGGGACAGGGGAAGGGAAAAACTGTTTTTT

CDR3 length: 12
D gene: .
V gene: TRBV7-9
J gene: TRBJ2-7
clone size: .
CDR3 protein: CASSPSSYEQYF
CDR3 DNA: TGTGCCAGCAGCCCAAGCTCCTACGAGCAGTACTTC

CDR3 length: 15
D gene: TRBD2
V gene: TRBV9
J gene: TRBJ2-7
clone size: once
CDR3 protein: CASSVAGGDSYEQYF
CDR3 DNA: TGTGCCAGCAGCGTAGCGGGGGGAGACTCCTACGAGCAGTACTTC

CDR3 length: 14
D gene: .
V gene: TRBV2
J gene: TRBJ1-4
clone size: .
CDR3 protein: CASSALGRNEKLFF
CDR3 DNA: TGTGCCAGCAGTGCCCTTGGCCGAAATGAAAAACTGTTTTTT

CDR3 length: 14
D gene: TRBD2
V gene: TRBV11-3
J gene: TRBJ2-3
clone size: .
CDR3 protein: CASSLLAGTDTQYF
CDR3 DNA: TGTGCCAGCAGCTTGCTAGCGGGAACAGATACGCAGTATTTT

CDR3 length: 12
D gene: .
V gene: TRBV27
J gene: TRBJ1-5
clone size: .
CDR3 protein: CASSFRNQPQHF
CDR3 DNA: TGTGCCAGCAGTTTTAGAAATCAGCCCCAGCATTTT

CDR3 length: 13
D gene: .
V gene: TRBV12-3/TRBV12-4
J gene: TRBJ1-5
clone size: .
CDR3 protein: CASSLGARQPQHF
CDR3 DNA: TGTGCCAGCAGTTTGGGCGCCCGTCAGCCCCAGCATTTT

CDR3 length: 15
D gene: .
V gene: TRBV4-3
J gene: TRBJ2-1
clone size: once
CDR3 protein: CASSQDLSPYNEQFF
CDR3 DNA: TGCGCCAGCAGCCAAGATCTAAGCCCCTACAATGAGCAGTTCTTC

CDR3 length: 15
D gene: TRBD1
V gene: TRBV6-5
J gene: TRBJ2-2
clone size: .
CDR3 protein: CASIIRQGVAGELFF
CDR3 DNA: TGTGCCAGCATTATCAGACAGGGGGTGGCCGGGGAGCTGTTTTTT

CDR3 length: 14
D gene: .
V gene: TRBV6-1
J gene: TRBJ1-2
clone size: .
CDR3 protein: CASSEGWDLYGYTF
CDR3 DNA: TGTGCCAGCAGTGAAGGGTGGGACCTCTACGGCTACACCTTC

CDR3 length: 15
D gene: .
V gene: TRBV30
J gene: TRBJ1-5
clone size: .
CDR3 protein: CAWSPQEGVNQPQHF
CDR3 DNA: TGTGCCTGGAGTCCCCAGGAGGGGGTCAATCAGCCCCAGCATTTT